Below, one T cell receptor (beta chain) is given with its context. What it binds is unknown. Sequencing used immunoSEQ multiplex PCR; TCRdb keeps in-frame clones, though not all of them. This repertoire shows 200,000 to 300,000 clones, over 75% found once; its top ten account for approximately 12%. The data belong to a study of cytomegalovirus exposure and HLA in healthy donors. Germline values: CDR1 MGHRA, CDR2 YSYEKL. The CDR3 has 16 amino acids. J was trimmed by 4 bases and V by 0 bases; bases with no gene match: 6. Study conclusions and caveats: Some TCR beta chains (roughly 160 of them) were listed as cytomegalovirus-associated.

The sequencing sample was made of PBMCs. The TCR comes from a young man in good health and CMV-seropositive. The chain recombines TRBV4-1 with TRBJ2-7; TRBD1 agrees at 10 bases. CDR3 coding DNA: TGCGCCAGCAGCCAAGATCAGGACAGGGGGTGGTACGAGCAGTACTTC. This gives the protein CASSQDQDRGWYEQYF.